Sequencing of this TCR beta chain was carried out in a study of beta chain features in type 1 diabetes. Study-level information: Across the samples, some 98,000,000 sorted cells were examined in total. Regarding the study as a whole: Shortening of TCRB CDR3s, moderate but significant, appeared in all four CD4+ subsets of Type 1 diabetes patients. TCRB repertoires of naive, central memory and Treg cells appeared more similar among patients than among healthy donors.

The V gene end was trimmed by 4 bases and the J gene end by 5 bases; junction bases not matched to a gene: 5. Looked up from germline, CDR1 is SGHTA and CDR2 is FQGTGA. The CDR3 extends over 16 amino acids. About this clone: The antigen is undetermined.

The collection from each donor was one heparinised blood draw averaging around 120 mL. Sorting based on CD45RO/CCR7/CD25/CD127/CD95/CD27 separated CD4+ naive, central memory, regulatory and stem cell-like memory cells. Expressed TCRB transcripts were sequenced, since all the RNA that had been isolated was reverse transcribed. The assay was immunoSEQ multiplex PCR, and TCRdb's table has in-frame clones only and misses some. The sample has over 200,000 clones; approximately 11% are singletons. The sequence came from a man younger than 45 with type 1 diabetes. Sequenced: naive CD4+ T cells from blood. J is TRBJ2-3 and V is TRBV7-3, with 14 bases identical to TRBD2. The CDR3 DNA sequence: TGTGCCAGCAGCTCGACTAGCGGGGGGGGTGTAGATACGCAGTATTTT. Protein: CASSSTSGGGVDTQYF.